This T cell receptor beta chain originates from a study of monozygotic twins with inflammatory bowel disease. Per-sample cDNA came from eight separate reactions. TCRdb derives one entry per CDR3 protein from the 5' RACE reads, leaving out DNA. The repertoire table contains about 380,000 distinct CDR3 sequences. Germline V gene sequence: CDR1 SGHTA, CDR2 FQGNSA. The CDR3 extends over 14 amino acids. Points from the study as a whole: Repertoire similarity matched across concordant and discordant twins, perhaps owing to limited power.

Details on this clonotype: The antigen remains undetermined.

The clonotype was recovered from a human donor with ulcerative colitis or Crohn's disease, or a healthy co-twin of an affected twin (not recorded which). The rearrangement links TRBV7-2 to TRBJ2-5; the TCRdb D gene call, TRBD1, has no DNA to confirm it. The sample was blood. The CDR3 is CASSLAPGGKTQYF.